This T cell receptor (beta chain) emerged from a study of cytotoxic CD8 clonotypes in ibrutinib-treated CLL (dated by TCRdb to the early 2020s). About the investigation overall: The cohort was composed of some twelve relapsed/refractory and roughly 14 treatment-naive patients; IGHV unmutated status was identified in under 18 patients. Partial responses were observed in around 25 patients and complete responses in 2; after a median follow-up of 68 months, remission was maintained in 15 or so patients and progression was observed in 12. Samples at response were collected after a median of about 12 months of treatment, with a range of about 6 to 36 months. On average, each sample yielded roughly 250,000 productive templates and about 100,000 productive rearrangements. Of the roughly 90 people in the trial, approximately 26 had longitudinal samples available. Cryopreserved peripheral blood mononuclear cells were obtained before treatment, at response, and at either sustained remission or disease progression. All remission and progressive disease samples were collected while patients were still receiving ibrutinib. The study at large found these results: Public clonotypes were found to be uncommon and were observed to contract or remain stable during treatment; the increase in clonality was shown to reflect expansion of private clonotypes at ibrutinib response. Baseline clonality was found to be higher than that of age-matched healthy donors and was strongly correlated with circulating CD8+ T-cell counts. Sampling times were not matched between patients in sustained remission and patients whose disease was progressing, and lymph node repertoires were not examined. An increase in clonality was observed at ibrutinib response, with clonality remaining stable during sustained remission and falling back toward baseline at progression.

Comment on this clone: The target of this receptor is not known. Base quality data are lacking; no much larger clone is found one base away.

The goal of deep resolution MiSeq sequencing was a depth between 1 in 1 million and 1 in 200,000 T cells, and coverage averaged 10x per clonotype. The immunoSEQ hsTCRB Kit was used to generate TCR beta libraries. Processing in the source paper ran as follows. Data were analyzed with ImmunoSEQ Data Assistant and ImmunoSEQ Analyzer, with V, D and J genes assigned per IMGT definitions. Clonality, which ranges from 0 to 1, was calculated as one minus the normalized Shannon entropy of productive rearrangement frequencies. Public clonotype analysis was restricted to overrepresented clonotypes comprising at least 0.05% of each patient's repertoire. Repertoires from about a dozen age-matched healthy donors in immuneACCESS were used as clonality controls. This is the immuneACCESS table as TCRdb keeps it, with only in-frame sequences that have V and J called. A part of the clones is gone; compared with another copy, unresolved V genes explain less than half, and the rest is unexplained. The V and J calls and clone size come from that table; D and trimming were worked out from the DNA. The sample table lists 250,000 to 350,000 clones, roughly four fifths of them with a count of one. The ten biggest clones cover about 5.8% of the sample.

In the paper's terms, the time point label means: progressive disease on ibrutinib. For TCR beta library preparation, approximately 2.2 micrograms of genomic DNA were isolated from cryopreserved PBMCs. Longitudinal blood samples from CLL patients receiving ibrutinib monotherapy were subjected to high-throughput TCR beta sequencing. The patients were enrolled in a single-center, open-label phase 2 trial of ibrutinib monotherapy. CDR1 and CDR2 are read off the germline V gene as ENHRY and SYGVKD. V and J are trimmed by 3 bases and 6 bases, and the gene matches miss 9 bases of the junction. The CDR3 runs 16 residues from the cysteine to the phenylalanine. CDR3 DNA only is kept here, 48 bases in frame from base 1.

This receptor chain uses TRBV10-3 and TRBJ2-1; 9 nucleotides in the junction match TRBD1. Source: PBMCs, taken at disease progression, from a patient treated with ibrutinib. This clonotype originated in a human donor with chronic lymphocytic leukemia. The sequence in DNA is TGTGCCATCAGTGATTCAGTACAGGGGGCGACCAATGAGCAGTTCTTC. Its protein is CAISDSVQGATNEQFF.